The 10 T cell receptor beta chains in this list originate from one sample, sequenced in a study of blood T cell repertoires in COVID-19. Assay: immunoSEQ multiplex PCR; the TCRdb copy retains only in-frame clones and omits some. The sample consists of roughly 13,000 clones, approximately 82% of them appearing once. The specimen was peripheral blood. These receptors were collected from a man in his forties with active or convalescent COVID-19.

This clone came up a few times. The gene calls are TRBV5-1 and TRBJ1-1, with a weak D call TRBD1 (6 bases). This CDR3 is built from 13 residues. Trimming cost V 4 bases and J 8 bases, with 15 bases left between them. Germline V gene sequence: CDR1 SGHRS, CDR2 YFSETQ. CDR3 residues: CASSPGVGAEAFF. The CDR3 bases are TGCGCCAGCAGCCCAGGTGTGGGGGCGGAAGCTTTCTTT.

The CDR3 spells CASSLFWTSNYGYTF. In DNA, the CDR3 is TGTGCCAGCAGCTTATTCTGGACTTCTAACTATGGCTACACCTTC. V usage is TRBV5-6 and J usage is TRBJ1-2; D gene unclear. V was pared by 2 bases and J by 0 bases, with 11 bases between. CDR1 and CDR2 from the germline V gene are SGHDT and YYEEEE. The CDR3 totals 15 residues.

The J gene is TRBJ2-7, the V gene TRBV6-6; TRBD1 might be the D (6 bases). The germline V gene has CDR1 MNHNY and CDR2 SVGAGI (reference sequence). The CDR3 is made up of 13 amino acids. V was shortened by 5 bases and J by 2 bases, with 10 bases between the two germline ends. Written as DNA, the CDR3 is TGTGCCAGCAGTACGGACAGAACCTACGAGCAGTACTTC. Its protein product is CASSTDRTYEQYF.

V and J are TRBV20-1 and TRBJ2-3, with TRBD2 matching over 9 bases. CDR1 and CDR2 (germline): DFQATT, SNEGSKA (reference sequence). V lost 3 bases to trimming and J lost 4 bases; unmatched junction nucleotides: 2. The CDR3 runs to 13 residues. The CDR3 reads CSASSGGADTQYF. CDR3 DNA: TGCAGTGCTAGTAGCGGGGGTGCAGATACGCAGTATTTT.

The chain carries TRBV18 and TRBJ1-1; D is possibly TRBD1 (5 bases). This CDR3 has 13 residues. Trimming shortened V by 1 base and J by 7 bases, and 10 bases separated the two germline ends. Germline CDR1 KGHSH, CDR2 LQKENI. The CDR3 reads CASSPQGRSEAFF. The CDR3 DNA reads TGTGCCAGCTCACCACAGGGGAGGAGTGAAGCTTTCTTT.

The chain recombines TRBV5-4 with TRBJ1-1; 7 nucleotides align to TRBD1. Germline V gene sequence: CDR1 SGHNT, CDR2 YYREEE (reference sequence). This CDR3 has 12 amino acids. V was pared by 3 bases and J by 7 bases, with 3 bases of the junction left unmatched. The CDR3 DNA sequence: TGTGCCAGCAGCTGGACAGGTCATGAAGCTTTCTTT. Translated, it gives CASSWTGHEAFF.

The genes are TRBV7-8 and TRBJ1-3; 7 bases line up with TRBD1. V shed 4 bases, J shed 0 bases, and the junction held 0 bases outside the gene matches. This CDR3 contains 14 residues. Germline values: CDR1 SGHVS, CDR2 FQNEAQ. This CDR3 is CASSSGGSGNTIYF. CDR3 coding DNA: TGTGCCAGCAGCTCAGGGGGCTCTGGAAACACCATATATTTT.

The genes are TRBV2 and TRBJ1-5; D gene ambiguous. V lost 6 bases and J 5 bases, leaving 14 bases between the germline ends. Germline values: CDR1 SNHLY, CDR2 FYNNEI. The CDR3 contains 14 residues. The CDR3 region is CASRPLLGDQPQHF. The CDR3 nucleotides read TGTGCCAGCAGACCTCTTTTGGGAGATCAGCCCCAGCATTTT.

This chain links TRBV28 with TRBJ1-2, with TRBD1 matching 7 bases. The germline gives CDR1 MDHEN, CDR2 SYDVKM. This CDR3 is 14 amino acids long. The junction had 6 bases not matched to a gene; V was cut back by 4 bases and J by 4 bases. CDR3 DNA: TGTGCCAGCAGTTCCCTTGGACAGGCCTATGGCTACACCTTC. This encodes CASSSLGQAYGYTF.

The chain links TRBV3-1 (or the pseudogene TRBV3-2) to TRBJ2-3, with D possibly matching TRBD2 (5 bases). Between the trimmed V and J ends, which lost 3 bases and 8 bases, there was a span of 9 bases. Germline lookup yields CDR1 LGHDT and CDR2 YNNKEL (reference sequence). The CDR3 length is 12 residues. The CDR3 here is CASSHLLGTQYF. CDR3 nucleotides: TGTGCCAGCAGCCACTTACTAGGTACGCAGTATTTT.